The clone carrying this T cell receptor beta chain was counted at least ten times. The antigen remains undetermined. This CDR3 comprises 14 residues. The V end lost 0 bases, the J end lost 7 bases, and 9 bases lay between the germline ends. Germline CDR1 and CDR2: KGHSH and LQKENI. The sample comes from a study of T-cell reconstitution after alpha-beta-depleted transplantation in children. A library of TCRbeta sequences, prepared with unique molecular identifiers, was generated. TCRdb reanalysed the PCR reads using MiXCR and keeps one entry per CDR3 protein. Of 40,000 to 55,000 distinct CDR3 sequences listed, about a tenth were seen once; the top ten hold approximately 27%. Whole-study results and caveats: Several hundred expanded graft clones reportedly gave rise to the alpha-beta T cells present about two months after transplant. T-cell numbers and diversity, one year after transplant, stemmed largely from T cells that were newly produced. It was surviving recipient T cells and thymic progenitors that gave some patients high TCRbeta diversity at day 60.

Sequenced here: PBMCs, mostly from graft donor cells, sampled 60 days after TCRalphabeta/CD19-depleted stem cell transplant. This TCR was recovered from a male patient aged 2 to 10 who had a stem cell transplant for chronic granulomatous disease, so the T cells may come from the graft donor. The chain carries TRBV18 and TRBJ1-4; D is uncertain. This CDR3 is CASSPPSLPEKLFF. The CDR3 DNA is TGTGCCAGCTCACCACCGTCACTCCCTGAAAAACTGTTTTTT.